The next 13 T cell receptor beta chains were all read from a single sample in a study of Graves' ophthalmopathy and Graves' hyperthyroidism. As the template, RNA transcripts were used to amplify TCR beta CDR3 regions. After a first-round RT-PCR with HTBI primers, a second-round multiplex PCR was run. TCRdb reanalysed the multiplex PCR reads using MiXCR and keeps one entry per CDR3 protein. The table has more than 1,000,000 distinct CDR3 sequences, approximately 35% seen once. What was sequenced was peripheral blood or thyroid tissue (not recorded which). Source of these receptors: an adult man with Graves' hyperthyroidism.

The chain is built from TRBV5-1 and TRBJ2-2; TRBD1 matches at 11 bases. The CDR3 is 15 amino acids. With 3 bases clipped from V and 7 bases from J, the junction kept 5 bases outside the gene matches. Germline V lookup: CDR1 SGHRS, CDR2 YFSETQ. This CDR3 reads CASSSGQGGFGELFF. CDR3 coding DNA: TGCGCCAGCAGCTCGGGACAGGGGGGATTCGGGGAGCTGTTTTTT.

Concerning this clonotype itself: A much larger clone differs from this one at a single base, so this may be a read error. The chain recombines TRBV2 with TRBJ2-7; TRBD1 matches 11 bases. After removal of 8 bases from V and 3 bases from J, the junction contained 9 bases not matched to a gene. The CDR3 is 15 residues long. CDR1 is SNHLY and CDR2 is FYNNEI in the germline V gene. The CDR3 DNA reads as TGTGCCAGCGGACAGGGGGCCATTAACTTCTACGAGCAGTACTTC. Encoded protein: CASGQGAINFYEQYF.

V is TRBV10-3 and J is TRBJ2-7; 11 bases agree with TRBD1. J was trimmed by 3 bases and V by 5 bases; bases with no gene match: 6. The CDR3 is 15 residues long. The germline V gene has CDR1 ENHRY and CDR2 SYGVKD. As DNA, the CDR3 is TGTGCCATCAGTACCCCCGGGACAGGGGGCTACGAGCAGTACTTC. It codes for CAISTPGTGGYEQYF.

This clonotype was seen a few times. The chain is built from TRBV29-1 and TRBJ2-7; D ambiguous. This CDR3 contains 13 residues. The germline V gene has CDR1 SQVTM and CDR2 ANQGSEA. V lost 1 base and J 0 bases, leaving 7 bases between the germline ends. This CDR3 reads CSVEVQNSYEQYF. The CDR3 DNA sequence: TGCAGCGTTGAAGTACAGAACTCCTACGAGCAGTACTTC.

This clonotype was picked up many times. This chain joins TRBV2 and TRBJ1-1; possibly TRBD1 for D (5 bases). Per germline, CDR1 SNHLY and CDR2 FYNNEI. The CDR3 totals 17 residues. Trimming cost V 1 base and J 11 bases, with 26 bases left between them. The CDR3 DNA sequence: TGTGCCAGCAGTGAAGTTGGGTCACAGGCCCATGGAACGGGGGCTTTCTTT. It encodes CASSEVGSQAHGTGAFF.

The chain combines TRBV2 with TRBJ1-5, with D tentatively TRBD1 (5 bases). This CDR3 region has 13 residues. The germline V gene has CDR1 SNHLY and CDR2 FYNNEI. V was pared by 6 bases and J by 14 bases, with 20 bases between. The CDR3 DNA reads TGTGCCAGCAGGCTCAGTGGGACTAAATACGAGCATTTT. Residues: CASRLSGTKYEHF. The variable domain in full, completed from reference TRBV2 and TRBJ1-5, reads EPEVTQTPSHQVTQMGQEVILRCVPISNHLYFYWYRQILGQKVEFLVSFYNNEISEKSEIFDDQFSVERPDGSNFTLKIRSTKLEDSAMYFCASRLSGTKYEHFGDGTRLSIL.

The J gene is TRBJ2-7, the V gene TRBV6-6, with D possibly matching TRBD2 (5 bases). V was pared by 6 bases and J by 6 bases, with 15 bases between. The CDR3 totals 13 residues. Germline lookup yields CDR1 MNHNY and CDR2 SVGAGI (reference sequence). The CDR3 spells CASSPSGYSEQYF. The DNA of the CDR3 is TGTGCCAGCAGCCCGTCGGGGTATAGCGAGCAGTACTTC.

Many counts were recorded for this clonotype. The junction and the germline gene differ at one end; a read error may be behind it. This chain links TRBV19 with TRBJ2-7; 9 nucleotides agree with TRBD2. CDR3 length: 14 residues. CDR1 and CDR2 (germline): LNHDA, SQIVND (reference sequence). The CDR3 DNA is TGTGCCAGTAGCATAGCGGGGGAGACCTACGAGCAGTACTTC. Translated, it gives CASSIAGETYEQYF.

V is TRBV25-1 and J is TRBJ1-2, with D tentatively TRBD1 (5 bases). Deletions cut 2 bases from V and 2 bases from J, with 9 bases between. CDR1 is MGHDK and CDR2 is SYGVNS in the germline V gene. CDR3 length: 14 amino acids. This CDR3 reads CASSEGGRNYGYTF. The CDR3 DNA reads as TGTGCCAGCAGTGAAGGGGGACGGAACTATGGCTACACCTTC.

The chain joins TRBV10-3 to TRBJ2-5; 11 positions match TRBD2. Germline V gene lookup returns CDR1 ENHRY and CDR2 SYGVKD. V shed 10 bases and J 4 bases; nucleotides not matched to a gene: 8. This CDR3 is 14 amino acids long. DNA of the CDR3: TGTGCCAGCAAACTAGCGGGAGTTGTAGAGACCCAGTACTTC. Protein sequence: CASKLAGVVETQYF.

In DNA form, the CDR3 reads TGTGCCAGCAGCCGGGACAGGGGCCCTCCAACTAATGAAAAACTGTTTTTT. This sequence encodes CASSRDRGPPTNEKLFF. The chain recombines TRBV9 with TRBJ1-4, with TRBD1 matching 10 bases. The CDR3 loop spans 17 amino acids. Germline values: CDR1 SGDLS, CDR2 YYNGEE. The J segment lost 0 bases and the V segment lost 4 bases, leaving 6 bases of the junction unmatched.

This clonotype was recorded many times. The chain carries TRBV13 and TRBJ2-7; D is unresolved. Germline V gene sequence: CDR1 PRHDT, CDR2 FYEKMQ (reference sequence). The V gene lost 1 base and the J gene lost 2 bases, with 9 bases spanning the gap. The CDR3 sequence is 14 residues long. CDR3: CASSLAAETYEQYF. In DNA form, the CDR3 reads TGTGCCAGCAGCTTAGCGGCAGAAACCTACGAGCAGTACTTC.

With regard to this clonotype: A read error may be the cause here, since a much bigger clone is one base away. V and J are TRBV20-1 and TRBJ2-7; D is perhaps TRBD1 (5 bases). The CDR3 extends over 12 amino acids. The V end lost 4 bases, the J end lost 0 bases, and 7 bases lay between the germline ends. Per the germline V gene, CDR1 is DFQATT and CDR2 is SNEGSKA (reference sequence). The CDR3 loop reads CSAKDSSYEQYF. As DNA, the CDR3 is TGCAGTGCTAAAGACAGCTCCTACGAGCAGTACTTC.